The sequence of this T cell receptor beta chain was determined in a study of T-cell reconstitution after alpha-beta-depleted transplantation in children. This clonotype has a handful of counts. Unique molecular identifiers were incorporated when the TCRbeta library was constructed. TCRdb itself ran the PCR reads through MiXCR, one entry per CDR3 protein. The sample records about 610,000 distinct CDR3 sequences, approximately 10% being singletons. CDR3 size: 14 residues. The V gene's germline CDR1 is SGHTA and CDR2 FQGTGA. The V gene end was trimmed by 4 bases and the J gene end by 4 bases; junction bases not matched to a gene: 6.

This TCR came from a human donor who donated a stem cell graft to a child with acute myeloid leukemia. The material sequenced was PBMCs from the stem cell graft donor, taken from the stem cell graft. The chain combines TRBV7-3 with TRBJ1-1; the match to TRBD1 covers 7 bases. In nucleotides, the CDR3 is TGTGCCAGCAGCTCCCGACAGGGAAGCACTGAAGCTTTCTTT. This translates into CASSSRQGSTEAFF.